The text below deals with one TCR beta chain. In terms of age and location, participants ranged from roughly 18 to 95 years and lived in roughly 22 US areas. Clinical histories supplied by participants themselves formed the basis of cohort assignment. How the authors handled the data: Amplification from reference gene primers served as the basis for estimated nucleated cell counts. Libraries were prepared by immunoSEQ multiplex PCR; TCRdb keeps only in-frame clonotypes and omits some of them. V, J and clone size reflect that table, while D and trimming were determined from the DNA. The sample yields roughly 250,000 clones, more than 70% seen once. The data originate from a study of blood T cell repertoires in COVID-19. Overall study: Acute-phase and convalescent COVID-19 samples originated in the United States, Italy and Spain.

V was trimmed by 7 bases and J by 0 bases, leaving 13 bases between them. CDR1 is LNHDA and CDR2 is SQIVND in the germline V gene (reference sequence). This CDR3 has 15 residues. The chain is built from TRBV19 and TRBJ1-3, with a possible D match to TRBD1 (5 bases). This sequence was found in a woman aged 35 to 49 with acute COVID-19. The specimen was PBMCs or T cells enriched from blood (not recorded which). CDR3 residues: CASNSDTVSGNTIYF. The DNA of the CDR3 is TGTGCCAGTAATTCGGACACCGTCTCTGGAAACACCATATATTTT.